This TCR beta chain was recorded in a study of T cell responses to AZD1222 COVID-19 vaccine (dated by TCRdb to about 2021). Study-level background: A total of 230 or so trial participants underwent TCR sequencing, of whom some 210 received two doses of AZD1222 and roughly 25 received two doses of the MenACWY control vaccine. Trial participants were enrolled by age into subgroups of 18-55, 56-69 and 70-plus years, and around 150, 28 and 57 TCR-sequenced participants, respectively, were included in these subgroups. The paper as a whole reports these results and caveats: Vaccine-associated CD4 TCRs spanned the whole spike protein, with dominant responses in regions 160-218 and 743-854. Only 5 to 7 AZD1222 recipients were SARS-CoV-2 seropositive at baseline, limiting conclusions about previously exposed vaccinees. The 56-69-year group was small, and its depth increase did not reach significance, likely because of low power. Nearly half of unique spike-specific TCRs reportedly recognized epitopes outside regions mutated in the B.1.351 and B.1.1.7 variants. Because no day 14 peak-response samples were available, repertoires were characterized only after the peak T cell response. A significant rise in spike-specific TCR breadth and depth was observed after two AZD1222 doses relative to day 0 and relative to MenACWY recipients. Participants were mostly white British, with more females than males. The authors suggested clonal diversity may have been underestimated.

The CDR3, from cysteine to phenylalanine, totals 14 residues. The DNA shown is the 42-base CDR3, in frame from base 1. CDR1 and CDR2 are drawn from the germline V gene: MGHRA, YSYEKL. Trimming at the junction amounts to 3 bases on V and 6 bases on J, and the germline ends lie 12 bases apart. The CDR3 regions of human TCRbeta chains were analyzed by immunosequencing. Regarding the original processing steps: Repertoire TCRs were checked for matches against a reference library of SARS-CoV-2-specific TCRs that had been generated using the MIRA antigen-specificity platform. Breadth was defined as the fraction of unique TCRs that were SARS-CoV-2-associated. Depth was defined as the fraction of total T cells that were SARS-CoV-2-associated. Each spike-specific TCR was assigned to its reactive spike region and to a CD4 or CD8 class using the MIRA data. Log10-transformed breadth and depth values were compared by one-way ANOVA with Sidak's multiple comparisons tests. Sourced from immuneACCESS, this table was stored by TCRdb with only in-frame sequences that have V and J called. A share of the clones is absent; for the studies checked, an unresolved V gene accounts for under half, and the remainder has no known explanation. That table furnishes V, J and clone size, whereas the DNA furnished D and trimming. The sample records about 120,000 clones, approximately 83% of which are singletons. The ten largest clones add up to 3.5% to 5% of the sample.

What this sample's time point label stands for: baseline before first vaccination. This specimen's treatment or condition label, per the study, means: meningococcal conjugate vaccine given as trial control. Samples from vaccinated people were obtained from the UK trials COV001 and COV002, which included a single-blind randomized controlled phase 2/3 trial of AZD1222 (ChAdOx1 nCoV-19) in healthy adults. Trial participant PBMC samples were collected at day 0 and day 28 after the second dose for TCRbeta chain sequencing. As concerns this clone: Its antigen is still unknown. The input lacks base qualities; no much larger clone sits a single base away.

The sequence was collected from an adult in good health. The sequence links TRBV4-1 to TRBJ1-5, with the D gene not confidently named. The sample consisted of peripheral blood, taken on day 0 of MenACWY control vaccination. The CDR3 protein: CASSQGQAIQPQHF. The DNA sequence reads TGCGCCAGCAGCCAGGGCCAAGCGATTCAGCCCCAGCATTTT.